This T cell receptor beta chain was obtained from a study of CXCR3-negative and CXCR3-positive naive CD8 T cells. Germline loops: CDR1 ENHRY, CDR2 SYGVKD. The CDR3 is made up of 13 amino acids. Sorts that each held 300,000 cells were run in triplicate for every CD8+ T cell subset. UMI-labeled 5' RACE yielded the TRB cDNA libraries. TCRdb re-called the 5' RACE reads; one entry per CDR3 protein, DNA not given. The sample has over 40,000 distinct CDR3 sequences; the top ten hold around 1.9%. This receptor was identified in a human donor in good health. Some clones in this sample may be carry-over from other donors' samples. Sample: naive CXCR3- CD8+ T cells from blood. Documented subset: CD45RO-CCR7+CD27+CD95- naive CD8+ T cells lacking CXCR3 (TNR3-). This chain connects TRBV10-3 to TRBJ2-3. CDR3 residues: CAISERITDTQYF.